What follows is one T cell receptor (beta chain) and its context. This entry belongs to a study of blood T cell repertoires in COVID-19. TCRdb's copy holds only in-frame clones and misses some; the assay was immunoSEQ multiplex PCR. This sample carries some 200,000 clones, around 84% of them seen once, and the ten largest clones take approximately 10%. The sample was peripheral blood. The receptor's source is an elderly woman with COVID-19, enrolled during active disease.

CDR3 sequence: CASSFSGTARAQYF. The CDR3 DNA reads TGTGCCAGTAGTTTCTCCGGGACAGCGAGGGCCCAGTACTTC. V and J are TRBV19 and TRBJ2-5; 7 bases agree with TRBD1. Trimming at V came to 5 bases and at J to 9 bases, leaving 12 bases not matched to a gene. This CDR3 has 14 amino acids. Germline V lookup: CDR1 LNHDA, CDR2 SQIVND (reference sequence).